This is a list of T cell receptor beta chains from one sample in a study of cytomegalovirus exposure and HLA in healthy donors. The assay was immunoSEQ multiplex PCR, and TCRdb's table has in-frame clones only and misses some. The sample has some 120,000 clones; the top ten hold about 2.2%. The sequencing sample was made of PBMCs. Source of these receptors: a man in his forties in good health and CMV-seronegative. Both conserved end residues are part of each CDR3. Each record gives: J gene, D gene, V gene, CDR3 protein, CDR3 DNA. The D gene is left open where the match is weak.

TRBJ1-5,TRBD1,TRBV6-6,CASSYAGQVWNQPQHF,TGTGCCAGCAGTTACGCGGGACAGGTTTGGAATCAGCCCCAGCATTTT
TRBJ2-1,.,TRBV29-1,CSVDSGNYNEQFF,TGCAGCGTTGACTCGGGGAACTACAATGAGCAGTTCTTC
TRBJ2-7,TRBD1,TRBV10-3,CAISESGQGHYEQYF,TGTGCCATCAGTGAGTCGGGACAGGGGCACTACGAGCAGTACTTC
TRBJ2-1,TRBD2,TRBV9,CASSVTGTSGNYNEQFF,TGTGCCAGCAGCGTAACCGGGACTAGCGGGAACTACAATGAGCAGTTCTTC
TRBJ2-7,TRBD2,TRBV15,CATSRGGGTYEQYF,TGTGCCACCAGCAGAGGGGGAGGGACCTACGAGCAGTACTTC
TRBJ2-3,TRBD1,TRBV25-1,CASSYGTATDTQYF,TGTGCCAGCAGTTACGGGACAGCCACAGATACGCAGTATTTT
TRBJ2-3,.,TRBV7-2,CASSLQGALQGSSEDTQYF,TGTGCCAGCAGCTTACAAGGGGCCCTACAGGGTTCCTCCGAAGATACGCAGTATTTT
TRBJ2-7,.,TRBV20-1,CSATTEYEQYF,TGCAGTGCTACCACTGAATACGAGCAGTACTTC
TRBJ2-5,TRBD1,TRBV10-3,CAISETSGTGKETQYF,TGTGCCATCAGTGAGACCAGCGGGACAGGGAAGGAGACCCAGTACTTC
TRBJ1-1,.,TRBV30,CAWSIDTEAFF,TGTGCCTGGAGTATAGACACTGAAGCTTTCTTT
TRBJ1-5,.,TRBV7-2,CASSLVGEVNQPQHF,TGTGCCAGCAGCTTAGTAGGGGAGGTTAATCAGCCCCAGCATTTT
TRBJ1-4,.,TRBV27,CASSLSPTGNLFF,TGTGCCAGCAGTTTATCTCCTACAGGGAACCTGTTTTTT
TRBJ2-5,TRBD1,TRBV19,CASRKKTDRGQETQYF,TGTGCCAGCCGAAAGAAGACGGACAGGGGGCAAGAGACCCAGTACTTC
TRBJ1-1,.,TRBV5-1,CASSSGQNTEAFF,TGCGCCAGCAGCTCGGGACAGAACACTGAAGCTTTCTTT
TRBJ2-1,.,TRBV5-4,CASSFRNEQFF,TGTGCCAGCAGCTTTAGAAATGAGCAGTTCTTC
TRBJ2-7,TRBD1,TRBV2,CASSEAGGDRVKHEQYF,TGTGCCAGCAGTGAAGCGGGCGGGGACAGGGTTAAACACGAGCAGTACTTC
TRBJ2-7,.,TRBV5-1,CASSSQRGRDAYEQYF,TGCGCCAGCAGCTCACAGCGCGGGCGGGATGCCTACGAGCAGTACTTC
TRBJ1-3,.,TRBV2,CASRQAGNTIYF,TGTGCCAGCAGACAGGCCGGAAACACCATATATTTT
TRBJ2-5,TRBD2,TRBV4-2,CASSQGGLAGVHQETQYF,TGTGCCAGCAGCCAAGGGGGACTAGCGGGAGTCCACCAAGAGACCCAGTACTTC
TRBJ1-1,.,TRBV7-7,CASSPDNMNTEAFF,TGTGCTAGCAGCCCGGACAACATGAACACTGAAGCTTTCTTT
TRBJ2-7,.,TRBV18,CASSPIREDYEQYF,TGTGCCAGCTCACCAATCAGGGAAGACTACGAGCAGTACTTC
TRBJ2-7,TRBD2,TRBV6-5,CASSYAGDVTYEQYF,TGTGCCAGCAGTTACGCGGGGGACGTAACCTACGAGCAGTACTTC
TRBJ1-3,.,TRBV6-6,CASSPQPRGNTVYF,TGTGCCAGCAGTCCTCAGCCTAGGGGGAACACCGTATATTTT
TRBJ2-5,.,TRBV6-5,CASSQGETQYF,TGTGCCAGCAGCCAGGGAGAGACCCAGTACTTC
TRBJ2-3,.,TRBV19,CASSIVASTDTQYF,TGTGCCAGTAGTATAGTAGCGTCCACAGATACGCAGTATTTT
TRBJ2-1,TRBD1,TRBV5-1,CASSSPGQGGEQFF,TGCGCCAGCAGCTCGCCGGGACAGGGAGGGGAGCAGTTCTTC
TRBJ2-7,.,TRBV27,CASRPKQGSYEQYF,TGTGCCAGCAGACCTAAACAGGGATCCTACGAGCAGTACTTC
TRBJ2-3,TRBD2,TRBV5-1,CASRNSGDYTDTQYF,TGCGCCAGCAGGAATAGCGGGGATTACACAGATACGCAGTATTTT
TRBJ2-2,.,TRBV7-9,CASSLGGTFNTGELFF,TGTGCCAGCAGCTTAGGAGGGACTTTTAACACCGGGGAGCTGTTTTTT
TRBJ2-4,.,TRBV6-5,CASSTGSPDIQYF,TGTGCCAGCAGTACCGGGTCCCCTGACATTCAGTACTTC
TRBJ1-5,TRBD1,TRBV6-6,CASRSPGQINQPQHF,TGTGCCAGCAGGTCTCCGGGACAGATCAATCAGCCCCAGCATTTT
TRBJ2-7,TRBD1,TRBV7-2,CASSFGPGGYEQYF,TGTGCCAGCAGCTTTGGTCCAGGGGGCTACGAGCAGTACTTC
TRBJ1-2,.,TRBV5-1,CASSLSAANYGYTF,TGCGCCAGCAGCCTCTCCGCGGCTAACTATGGCTACACCTTC
TRBJ2-3,TRBD2,TRBV19,CASSTNSGTDTQYF,TGTGCCAGTAGTACAAATAGCGGGACAGATACGCAGTATTTT
TRBJ2-1,.,TRBV6-1,CASSEARQRYGVDEQFF,TGTGCCAGCAGTGAAGCGCGGCAGCGTTATGGAGTTGATGAGCAGTTCTTC
TRBJ1-2,TRBD1,TRBV5-1,CASSLTGGINYGYTF,TGCGCCAGCAGCTTAACAGGGGGTATTAACTATGGCTACACCTTC
TRBJ2-7,TRBD2,TRBV6-5,CASSQSLAGEYEQYF,TGTGCCAGCAGTCAATCCCTAGCGGGAGAGTACGAGCAGTACTTC
TRBJ2-1,.,TRBV7-9,CASSLGATELSYNEQFF,TGTGCCAGCAGCTTAGGAGCGACGGAGCTGTCCTACAATGAGCAGTTCTTC
TRBJ1-1,.,TRBV10-3,CASRQGGGKAFF,TGTGCCAGCCGTCAGGGTGGGGGGAAAGCTTTCTTT
TRBJ2-3,.,TRBV11-3,CASSYASEGAADTQYF,TGTGCCAGCAGCTATGCTAGCGAAGGTGCGGCAGATACGCAGTATTTT
TRBJ1-3,.,TRBV7-6,CASSLVGGPGNTIYF,TGTGCCAGCAGCTTAGTTGGGGGCCCCGGAAACACCATATATTTT
TRBJ2-5,TRBD2,TRBV7-9,CASSFLAGGGETQYF,TGTGCCAGCAGCTTTCTAGCGGGAGGAGGGGAGACCCAGTACTTC
TRBJ1-1,.,TRBV27,CASSLAGTEAFF,TGTGCCAGCAGTTTGGCGGGCACAGAAGCTTTCTTT
TRBJ1-2,.,TRBV5-1,CASSSTGQNKLYGYTF,TGCGCCAGCAGCTCAACAGGACAGAACAAACTCTATGGCTACACCTTC
TRBJ2-3,TRBD2,TRBV4-2,CASSQVMGGAGGSRDTQYF,TGTGCCAGCAGCCAAGTAATGGGAGGAGCGGGAGGTTCGAGAGATACGCAGTATTTT
TRBJ1-2,.,TRBV19,CASSITGVNYGYTF,TGTGCCAGTAGTATCACGGGAGTTAACTATGGCTACACCTTC
TRBJ1-1,.,TRBV25-1,CASLAGLNTEAFF,TGTGCCAGCCTCGCAGGCTTGAACACTGAAGCTTTCTTT
TRBJ1-5,.,TRBV6-1,CASSEASPQHF,TGTGCCAGCAGTGAAGCGAGCCCCCAGCATTTT
TRBJ2-3,TRBD1,TRBV10-3,CAISDPGTGRDTQYF,TGTGCCATCAGTGACCCCGGGACAGGGAGGGATACGCAGTATTTT
TRBJ1-1,TRBD1,TRBV5-1,CASRTGRGLTEAFF,TGCGCCAGCCGGACAGGGAGGGGATTGACTGAAGCTTTCTTT
TRBJ1-2,TRBD1,TRBV5-4,CASSPDRGRYGYTF,TGTGCCAGCAGCCCGGACAGGGGGAGGTATGGCTACACCTTC
TRBJ1-2,.,TRBV2,CASSEDPTYGYTF,TGTGCCAGCAGTGAAGACCCCACTTATGGCTACACCTTC
TRBJ1-1,.,TRBV11-2,CASSLVWGVKNTEAFF,TGTGCCAGCAGCTTAGTGTGGGGGGTTAAGAACACTGAAGCTTTCTTT
TRBJ1-1,.,TRBV6-5,CASSYSWAGNTEAFF,TGTGCCAGCAGTTACTCGTGGGCAGGGAACACTGAAGCTTTCTTT